A selection of T cell receptor beta chains follows, all from one sample in a study of cytomegalovirus exposure and HLA in healthy donors. Here immunoSEQ multiplex PCR was the method, and the copy in TCRdb shows in-frame clones only, minus some. The table includes 150,000 to 200,000 clones, 82% detected once. The sequencing input was PBMCs. The receptors here all came from a girl aged 2 to 10 in good health and CMV-seropositive. The CDR3 runs from the conserved cysteine through the conserved F or W. D genes are given only for firm matches. Only some rows state a clone size, as once, few, many or a class for expanded clones.

TRBD2	TRBV12-5	17	TRBJ2-3	.	CASGSKLAGGRADTQYF	TGTGCTAGTGGTTCAAAATTAGCGGGAGGGCGGGCAGATACGCAGTATTTT
TRBD1	TRBV5-1	15	TRBJ2-3	few	CASSLGDRGTDTQYF	TGCGCCAGCAGCTTGGGGGACAGGGGAACAGATACGCAGTATTTT
TRBD1	TRBV27	15	TRBJ2-5	.	CASSSRRTGWETQYF	TGTGCCAGCAGTTCACGCAGGACAGGGTGGGAGACCCAGTACTTC
.	TRBV5-6	17	TRBJ2-1	.	CASSILLASPSYNEQFF	TGTGCCAGCAGCATACTATTAGCGAGTCCTTCCTACAATGAGCAGTTCTTC
TRBD1	TRBV5-1	15	TRBJ2-2	.	CASSGSTGGTGELFF	TGCGCCAGCAGCGGGTCGACAGGGGGCACCGGGGAGCTGTTTTTT
.	TRBV2	15	TRBJ2-7	few	CASRSSPGQRDEQYF	TGTGCCAGCAGGTCTTCCCCGGGACAGCGGGACGAGCAGTACTTC
TRBD2	TRBV5-1	15	TRBJ2-7	.	CASSLLAGETYEQYF	TGCGCCAGCAGCTTACTAGCGGGAGAAACCTACGAGCAGTACTTC
.	TRBV4-1	15	TRBJ2-1	once	CASTLAALSDNEQFF	TGCGCCAGCACACTAGCCGCTTTGTCCGACAATGAGCAGTTCTTC
.	TRBV19	14	TRBJ1-1	.	CASSMGGIFTEAFF	TGTGCCAGTAGTATGGGGGGGATCTTCACTGAAGCTTTCTTT
TRBD2	TRBV28	14	TRBJ2-7	.	CASGGEEGVCEQYF	TGTGCCAGCGGGGGGGAGGAAGGGGTTTGCGAGCAGTACTTC
.	TRBV27	15	TRBJ1-2	.	CASSSRWRGDYGYTF	TGTGCCAGCAGTTCTCGATGGAGGGGTGATTATGGCTACACCTTC
.	TRBV7-3	9	TRBJ2-3	.	CRPTDTQYF	TGCAGGCCCACAGATACGCAGTATTTT
TRBD2	TRBV7-3	15	TRBJ2-1	.	CASSLSGRGYNEQFF	TGTGCCAGCAGCTTGAGCGGGAGGGGGTACAATGAGCAGTTCTTC
.	TRBV5-6	14	TRBJ2-2	few	CASTLGANTGELFF	TGTGCCAGCACCTTAGGAGCGAACACCGGGGAGCTGTTTTTT
.	TRBV30	16	TRBJ2-4	.	CAWSVRGILAKNIQYF	TGTGCCTGGAGTGTACGGGGGATCTTAGCCAAAAACATTCAGTACTTC
TRBD2	TRBV4-2	16	TRBJ2-7	.	CASSQVASGSSYEQYF	TGTGCCAGCAGCCAAGTAGCTAGCGGGTCCTCCTACGAGCAGTACTTC
TRBD2	TRBV5-4	15	TRBJ2-3	.	CASSSQREATDTQYF	TGTGCCAGCAGCTCCCAGCGGGAGGCCACAGATACGCAGTATTTT
TRBD1	TRBV5-6	17	TRBJ1-1	.	CASSLFSDRGRNTEAFF	TGTGCCAGCAGCTTGTTTTCGGACAGGGGAAGGAACACTGAAGCTTTCTTT
.	TRBV30	12	TRBJ2-1	few	CAWSTQGWEQFF	TGTGCCTGGAGCACACAGGGTTGGGAGCAGTTCTTC
TRBD1	TRBV28	14	TRBJ2-7	.	CASSFPGQAYEQYF	TGTGCCAGCAGTTTTCCGGGACAGGCCTACGAGCAGTACTTC
.	TRBV28	14	TRBJ1-1	.	CASSPFRQNTEAFF	TGTGCCAGCAGCCCTTTCCGACAAAACACTGAAGCTTTCTTT
TRBD2	TRBV5-4	16	TRBJ2-3	.	CASSLGRERVTDTQYF	TGTGCCAGCAGCTTGGGGCGGGAGAGGGTCACAGATACGCAGTATTTT
TRBD2	TRBV19	16	TRBJ2-2	.	CASSSGLAANTGELFF	TGTGCCAGTAGCTCGGGACTAGCGGCGAACACCGGGGAGCTGTTTTTT
TRBD2	TRBV5-1	13	TRBJ2-7	.	CASSWTSPYEQYF	TGCGCCAGCAGCTGGACTAGCCCCTACGAGCAGTACTTC
.	TRBV5-1	13	TRBJ2-7	.	CASSFTVNYEQYF	TGCGCCAGCAGCTTCACGGTAAACTACGAGCAGTACTTC
TRBD2	TRBV5-1	13	TRBJ2-7	few	CASGLAGGYEQYF	TGCGCCAGCGGACTAGCGGGAGGGTACGAGCAGTACTTC
TRBD2	TRBV7-8	16	TRBJ2-3	.	CASSFERERSTDTQYF	TGTGCCAGCAGCTTCGAGCGGGAGAGAAGCACAGATACGCAGTATTTT
.	TRBV7-8	14	TRBJ2-7	.	CASSLRGRNYEQYF	TGTGCCAGCAGCTTAAGGGGCAGGAACTACGAGCAGTACTTC
TRBD2	TRBV29-1	16	TRBJ2-1	once	CSVEDALAGGRGEQFF	TGCAGCGTTGAAGATGCGCTAGCGGGAGGGCGAGGAGAGCAGTTCTTC
.	TRBV19	13	TRBJ2-7	once	CASRARPAYEQYF	TGTGCCAGTAGGGCCAGGCCCGCCTACGAGCAGTACTTC
TRBD2	TRBV5-1	18	TRBJ2-7	.	CASSPTGTSGSDFREQYF	TGCGCCAGCAGCCCTACCGGGACTAGCGGGAGCGATTTCAGGGAGCAGTACTTC
TRBD2	TRBV7-4	17	TRBJ2-1	few	CASSSMGLAGGPDEQFF	TGTGCCAGCAGCTCTATGGGACTAGCGGGAGGGCCGGATGAGCAGTTCTTC
.	TRBV2	15	TRBJ2-7	few	CASSEGGLASYEQYF	TGTGCCAGCAGTGAAGGGGGCCTAGCGAGTTACGAGCAGTACTTC
TRBD1	TRBV28	15	TRBJ1-5	.	CASRWSDRVSQPQHF	TGTGCCAGCAGATGGAGTGACAGGGTGAGTCAGCCCCAGCATTTT
TRBD2	TRBV6-1	14	TRBJ2-1	.	CASSSGRTYNEQFF	TGTGCCAGCAGTAGCGGGAGGACCTACAATGAGCAGTTCTTC
TRBD1	TRBV6-5	14	TRBJ1-4	.	CASSLTGRREKLFF	TGTGCCAGCAGTCTGACAGGGCGGAGGGAAAAACTGTTTTTT
TRBD2	TRBV10-2	14	TRBJ2-7	.	CASMDGSGSYEQYF	TGCGCCAGCATGGATGGTAGCGGGAGCTACGAGCAGTACTTC
TRBD2	TRBV7-3	18	TRBJ2-1	.	CASSPGLAGFSSYNEQFF	TGTGCCAGCAGCCCGGGACTAGCGGGATTCAGCTCCTACAATGAGCAGTTCTTC
TRBD2	TRBV5-1	16	TRBJ2-3	.	CASSSRPAGGGDTQYF	TGCGCCAGCAGCTCACGTCCAGCGGGAGGGGGGGATACGCAGTATTTT
TRBD1	TRBV5-5	14	TRBJ1-1	.	CASSLGPRDREAFF	TGTGCCAGCAGCTTAGGCCCCCGGGACAGGGAAGCTTTCTTT
.	TRBV27	16	TRBJ2-2	.	CASSPVATANTGELFF	TGTGCCAGCAGTCCTGTAGCGACCGCGAACACCGGGGAGCTGTTTTTT
TRBD2	TRBV19	16	TRBJ2-7	.	CASSTGLAGVKYEQYF	TGTGCCAGTAGTACCGGACTAGCGGGAGTCAAATACGAGCAGTACTTC
.	TRBV18	14	TRBJ1-1	.	CASSPETQGTEAFF	TGTGCCAGCTCACCTGAAACACAGGGCACTGAAGCTTTCTTT
.	TRBV5-6	12	TRBJ2-3	.	CASSLGGDTQYF	TGTGCCAGCAGCTTGGGGGGCGATACGCAGTATTTT
.	TRBV7-9	15	TRBJ2-3	few	CASSPPQGREDTQYF	TGTGCCAGCAGCCCACCCCAGGGGAGGGAAGATACGCAGTATTTT
TRBD2	TRBV10-1	13	TRBJ2-7	.	CASSEAGLAGQYF	TGCGCCAGCAGTGAGGCAGGACTAGCCGGGCAGTACTTC
TRBD2	TRBV6-1	13	TRBJ2-1	once	CASNAGAGNEQFF	TGTGCCAGCAACGCGGGAGCGGGCAATGAGCAGTTCTTC
.	TRBV7-8	15	TRBJ2-7	.	CASSGLPLELGEQYF	TGTGCCAGCAGCGGGCTGCCACTAGAGCTGGGCGAGCAGTACTTC
.	TRBV6-5	15	TRBJ2-2	once	CASSPLIQNTGELFF	TGTGCCAGCAGTCCCCTCATACAGAACACCGGGGAGCTGTTTTTT
.	TRBV9	14	TRBJ1-4	.	CASSPSPPTRLLFF	TGTGCCAGCAGCCCCTCCCCGCCCACTAGGTTACTGTTTTTT
TRBD1	TRBV30	13	TRBJ1-1	.	CAWRPPGQTIQGF	TGTGCCTGGAGGCCACCGGGACAGACGATTCAAGGGTTT
.	TRBV14	14	TRBJ2-5	once	CASSRRSRRETQYF	TGTGCCAGCAGCCGAAGATCTAGGCGAGAGACCCAGTACTTC
.	TRBV6-1	13	TRBJ1-1	.	CASSEPVYTEAFF	TGTGCCAGCAGTGAACCAGTCTACACTGAAGCTTTCTTT
.	TRBV28	17	TRBJ2-6	.	CASSEDSTFSGANVLTF	TGTGCCAGCAGTGAGGACAGTACCTTCTCTGGGGCCAACGTCCTGACTTTC
TRBD2	TRBV5-5	18	TRBJ2-1	few	CASSLAPGLAGTRNEQFF	TGTGCCAGCAGCTTGGCCCCGGGACTAGCGGGGACCAGGAATGAGCAGTTCTTC
.	TRBV7-6	15	TRBJ2-5	.	CASSLGGAYQETQYF	TGTGCCAGCAGCCTTGGGGGGGCGTACCAAGAGACCCAGTACTTC
TRBD1	TRBV28	16	TRBJ1-2	.	CASSFLHRTGGNGYTF	TGTGCCAGCAGCTTTCTGCATCGGACAGGGGGGAATGGCTACACCTTC